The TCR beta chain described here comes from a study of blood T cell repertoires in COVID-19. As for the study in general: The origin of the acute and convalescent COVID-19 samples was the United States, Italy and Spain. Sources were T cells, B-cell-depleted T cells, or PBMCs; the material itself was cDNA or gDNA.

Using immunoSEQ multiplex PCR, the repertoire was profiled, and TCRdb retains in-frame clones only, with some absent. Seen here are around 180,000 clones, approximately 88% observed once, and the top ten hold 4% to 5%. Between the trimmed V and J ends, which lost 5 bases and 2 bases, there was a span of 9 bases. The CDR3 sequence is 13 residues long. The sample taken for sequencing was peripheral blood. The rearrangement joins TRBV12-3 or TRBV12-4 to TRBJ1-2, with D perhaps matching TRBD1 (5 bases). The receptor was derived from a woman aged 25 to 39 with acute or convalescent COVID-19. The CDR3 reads CASSPRANYGYTF. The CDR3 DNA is TGTGCCAGCAGTCCCAGGGCGAACTATGGCTACACCTTC.